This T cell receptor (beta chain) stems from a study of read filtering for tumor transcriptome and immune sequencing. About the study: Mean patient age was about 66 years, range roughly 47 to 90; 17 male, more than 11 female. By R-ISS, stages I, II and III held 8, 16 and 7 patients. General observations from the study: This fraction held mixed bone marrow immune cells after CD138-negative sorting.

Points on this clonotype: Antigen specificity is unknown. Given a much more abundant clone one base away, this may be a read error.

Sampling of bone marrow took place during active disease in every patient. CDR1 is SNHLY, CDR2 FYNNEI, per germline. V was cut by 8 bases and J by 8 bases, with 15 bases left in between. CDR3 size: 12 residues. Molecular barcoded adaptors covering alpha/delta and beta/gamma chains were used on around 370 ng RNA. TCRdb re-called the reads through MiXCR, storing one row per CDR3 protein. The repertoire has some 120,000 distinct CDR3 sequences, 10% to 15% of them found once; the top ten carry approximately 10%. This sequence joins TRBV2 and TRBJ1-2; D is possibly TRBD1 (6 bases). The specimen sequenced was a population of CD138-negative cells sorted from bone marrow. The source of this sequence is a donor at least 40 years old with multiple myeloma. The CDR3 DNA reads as TGTGCCAGCCGGGGACAATTGGCAGGCTACACCTTC. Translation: CASRGQLAGYTF.